This T cell receptor (beta chain) was found in a study of CD8 T cells in Susac syndrome (dated by TCRdb to between 2017 and 2020). For context, the study as a whole: Repertoire sequencing was used to test whether CD8+ T cell activation and differentiation in Susac syndrome was antigen driven.

RNA was extracted using the RNeasy kit, and about 0.45 to 1 microgram was reverse transcribed with random hexamers. TCR beta CDR3 regions were amplified with the immunoSEQ multiplex PCR assay covering 54 Vbeta and 13 Jbeta segments. PCR amplification bias was corrected using a synthetic template baseline for primer optimization and computational correction. The original pipeline was this. Reads were annotated to V, D and J genes per IMGT and analyzed with immunoSEQ Analyzer, keeping only productive sequences. To calculate clonality, Shannon entropy was normalized by log2 of the number of productive unique sequences and then subtracted from one. For each patient and control, public and private clones were evaluated within the 100 most prevalent clones. Susac-specific clones were defined as absent from healthy and MS cohorts, around 970 published viral clones and other ImmuneACCESS disease sequences. TCRdb reanalyzed the raw reads on its own, using fastp at Q25 for trimming and MiXCR for clone calling, and kept in-frame beta chains. Each CDR3 protein appears once, grouped with its most common genes and DNA. TCRdb's processing, not the study's, gives the V and J calls here. Recorded for this sample are roughly 180,000 distinct CDR3 sequences; approximately 93% of them occurred a single time. The ten largest clones add up to approximately 0.094% of the sample.

Results the study describes overall, beyond this receptor: The study acknowledged that relatively few individuals were included in the TCR sequencing and HLA analysis.

Comment on this clonotype: Its antigen specificity is not known. The sample holds no much larger clone one base away, and base qualities are not on file.

The germline V gene gives CDR1 as KGHDR and CDR2 as SFDVKD. A distance of 15 bases separates the germline ends of V and J, which lose 4 bases and 7 bases respectively. The CDR3 sequence holds 15 residues, the cysteine and phenylalanine included. The retained sequence is limited to the CDR3, 45 bases, with the frame set at the first base. Peripheral blood CD8+ and CD4+ T cells from healthy donors, Susac syndrome patients and multiple sclerosis patients were profiled by high-throughput TCR beta sequencing. The multiple sclerosis controls were treatment-naive patients whose relapsing-remitting disease, either stable or active, fulfilled the revised McDonald criteria. Bulk CD8+ and CD4+ T cells were purified magnetically by negative isolation, whereas CD8+ TEMRA cells were enriched by FACS. Blood was drawn into EDTA tubes, processed within 24 hours, and PBMCs were isolated by density gradient centrifugation. PBMCs destined for TCR sequencing were cryopreserved in liquid nitrogen and later thawed in a 37 °C water bath. The sorted or isolated CD4+, CD8+ and CD8+ TEMRA cells reached a purity of at least 90%.

Material: CD4+ T cells from PBMCs. The chain joins TRBV24-1 to TRBJ2-2; the D gene assignment is perhaps TRBD1 or TRBD2, with each matching 5 bases. The TCR was taken from a human donor with multiple sclerosis. In nucleotide form, the sequence is TGTGCCACCAGTGACCCCCGAGGGGCCGGCGGGGAGCTGTTTTTT. Translated, it gives CATSDPRGAGGELFF.